This TCR beta chain was identified in a study of shared clonotypes between healthy human individuals. Study summary: Researchers assigned three CD4 naive, three CD4 memory, two CD8 naive and one CD8 memory plate to each donor. Findings and limits, study-wide: Researchers sampled blood only, noting tissue repertoires likely differ. Some naive CD4 clonotypes, roughly 4.5%, turned up in common across four donors. Generally, naive subsets came out with larger estimated richness than memory subsets.

Note on this clone: Antigen: not known.

Germline V gene lookup returns CDR1 SGDLS and CDR2 YYNGEE. This CDR3 comprises 13 residues. V lost 2 bases and J lost 3, with 8 bases in between. Produced via immunoSEQ multiplex PCR; TCRdb's table is partial and in-frame only. The sample has millions of clones; roughly 94% are singletons. Terminally differentiated effector memory CD45RA+ cells were left out of the naive CD8 fraction, which was CD45RO-negative and positively selected for CCR7. The rearrangement links TRBV9 to TRBJ1-1, with D unresolved. The sequencing input was naive CD8+ T cells sorted from blood. The sequence derives from a young man in good health. The CDR3 protein is CASSVFRDTEAFF. CDR3 in DNA: TGTGCCAGCAGCGTGTTCCGGGACACTGAAGCTTTCTTT.